The TCR beta chain described here comes from a study of T cells in narcolepsy (dated by TCRdb to 2016 to 2019). Regarding the research as a whole: Healthy control donors were enrolled in the study alongside patients who had narcolepsy type 1 or type 2 (NT1, NT2). To look for autoreactive T cells in narcolepsy patients that target self-antigens of hypocretin neurons (hypocretin, TRIB2), the study used TCR Vbeta sequencing to follow clonotypes in blood and CSF.

Libraries were built with the immunoSEQ multiplex PCR assay. The table comes from immuneACCESS by way of TCRdb, which keeps in-frame sequences with V and J called. Part of the clones is missing from these tables; in studies checked, under half for an unresolved V gene and the rest for unknown reasons. Across this sample there are about 27,000 clones, with about 89% seen only once. The ten top clones hold approximately 1.2% of the sample. Inclusive of the bounding cysteine and phenylalanine, the CDR3 is 11 residues long. Just CDR3 DNA is preserved here, 33 bases in frame from base 1. V sheds 1 base and J sheds 8 bases, leaving 5 bases between their ends. As encoded in the germline V gene (reference sequence), CDR1 is SEHNR while CDR2 is FQNEAQ. For TCR Vbeta sequencing, memory CD4+ T cells were sorted ex vivo from the peripheral blood of narcolepsy patients and healthy controls. The count of this clone is one. Its cognate antigen has yet to be identified. Per-nucleotide qualities are absent, and no much larger clonotype sits a single base away.

Overall study outcomes, separate from this receptor: No sequences matching autoreactive T cell clones were present in some of the blood memory CD4+ repertoires from patients and controls. Numbers of sequenced blood memory CD4+ clonotypes were comparable, with averages of some 39,000 in patients and 30,000 to 35,000 in controls. Plots comparing CSF and blood CD4+ T cell clonotypes from the same patient highlighted HCRT-specific and TRIB2-specific autoreactive clonotypes. According to the report, autoreactive clonotypes were detected serially in the blood of the same patients and of different patients, but not in healthy controls.

The clonotype comes from a human donor with narcolepsy. Sequenced input: CD45RA- memory CD4+ T cells from PBMCs. The cell subset or site label for this specimen denotes: memory T cells sorted ex vivo from peripheral blood. The chain couples TRBV7-9 to TRBJ1-2, with the D gene not clear enough to name. For the CDR3, the sequence is CASSLGGGYTF. Here is the DNA: TGTGCCAGCAGCTTAGGAGGAGGCTACACCTTC.